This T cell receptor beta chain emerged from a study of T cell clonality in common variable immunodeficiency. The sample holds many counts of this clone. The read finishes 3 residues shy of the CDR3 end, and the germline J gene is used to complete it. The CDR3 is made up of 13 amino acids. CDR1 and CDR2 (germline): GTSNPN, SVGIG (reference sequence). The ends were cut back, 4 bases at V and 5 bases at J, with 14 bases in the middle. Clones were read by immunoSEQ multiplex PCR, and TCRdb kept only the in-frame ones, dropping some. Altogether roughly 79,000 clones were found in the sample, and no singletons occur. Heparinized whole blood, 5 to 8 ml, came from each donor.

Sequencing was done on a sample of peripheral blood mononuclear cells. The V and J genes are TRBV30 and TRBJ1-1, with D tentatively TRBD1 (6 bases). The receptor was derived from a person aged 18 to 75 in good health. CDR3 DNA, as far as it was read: TGTGCCTGGATCTACAGGGCCAATACTGAA. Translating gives CAWIYRANTE. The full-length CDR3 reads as CAWIYRANTEAFF.